This T cell receptor (beta chain) originates from a study of blood T cell repertoires in COVID-19 (dated by TCRdb to 2018 to 2021). Context from the whole study: Samples from collaborators originated in the United States, Italy and Spain and spanned both the acute and convalescent phases of COVID-19. A de-identified subject ID, COVID-19 status, age in years and sex were almost always included in the sample metadata. Where available, HLA class I and class II types were obtained from metadata supplied by the sample provider rather than from assay-based typing. The repertoires were made available in a free public database intended to serve as a resource for research on the immune response to SARS-CoV-2. The prospective study material was composed of cDNA or gDNA derived from T cells, B-cell-depleted T cells, or PBMCs. The dataset comprised deeply sampled blood TCRbeta repertoires from subjects exposed to, actively infected with, or recovered from COVID-19. The samples were drawn from the first 160 participants of the ongoing ImmuneRACE study and from 950 to 1,500 subjects provided by 6 global collaborators.

Points the paper makes about the study in general: How much clinical and demographic metadata was included differed by source and by participant, and the metadata was provided uncurated.

This clone was counted a single time. It lacks a known antigen. No qualities accompany the bases; no much larger clone lies one base away. The sample contains more than one DNA sequence encoding this CDR3. One collaborating source in Seattle enrolled patients while the patients were actively infected and followed the patients over time throughout the course of disease. Collaborating institutions collected whole blood in K2EDTA tubes following their own protocols. For TCRbeta analysis, collaborators shipped samples in one of three forms: frozen whole blood, isolated PBMCs, or DNA extracted from either of those sample types. The CDR3 covers 14 residues, taking in both the cysteine and the phenylalanine. CDR3 DNA is the only sequence kept; it has 42 bases, read in frame from the first base. The germline V gene provides CDR1 SGHRS and CDR2 YFSETQ. Cut back by 2 bases and 0 bases, the V and J ends lie 5 bases apart.

TCRbeta CDR3 regions were amplified from genomic DNA by means of the immunoSEQ Assay, a bias-controlled multiplex PCR. The paper's data handling went like this. Nucleated cell counts per sample were estimated from amplification of reference gene primers within the assay. To quantify the absolute abundance of each unique TCRbeta CDR3 rearrangement, sequence reads were collapsed and filtered. Productive Simpson clonality was computed per sample as the square root of Simpson's diversity index over productive rearrangements. TCRdb provides this immuneACCESS table in a form limited to in-frame rearrangements. Some clones are lacking; in checked studies, under half of them reflect an unresolved V gene, and why the rest are absent is not known. The V and J calls and clone size were taken over from that table, and D and trimming were inferred from the DNA. Here the sample has 540,000 or so clones; roughly 91% occur a single time. 7.8% of the sample goes to the ten largest clones.

Rearrangement joined TRBV5-1 to TRBJ2-2, with no confidently assigned D gene. Source material: peripheral blood. The TCR sequence derives from a woman in her forties or fifties with COVID-19, enrolled during active disease. The CDR3 protein: CASSFSANTGELFF. DNA sequence: TGCGCCAGCAGCTTCAGCGCGAACACCGGGGAGCTGTTTTTT.